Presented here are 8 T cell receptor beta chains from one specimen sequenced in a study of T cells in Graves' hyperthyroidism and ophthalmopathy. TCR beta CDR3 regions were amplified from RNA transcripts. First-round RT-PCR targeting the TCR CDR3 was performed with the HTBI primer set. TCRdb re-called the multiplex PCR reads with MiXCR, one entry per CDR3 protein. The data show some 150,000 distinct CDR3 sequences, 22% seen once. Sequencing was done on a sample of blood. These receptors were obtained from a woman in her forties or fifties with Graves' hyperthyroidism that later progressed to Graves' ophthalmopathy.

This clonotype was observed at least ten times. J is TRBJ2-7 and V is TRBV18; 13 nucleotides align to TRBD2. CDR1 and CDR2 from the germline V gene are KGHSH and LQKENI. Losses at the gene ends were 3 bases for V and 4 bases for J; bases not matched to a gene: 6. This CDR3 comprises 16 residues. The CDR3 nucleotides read TGTGCCAGCTCACCCGGGACTAGCGGGATTACTTACGAGCAGTACTTC. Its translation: CASSPGTSGITYEQYF. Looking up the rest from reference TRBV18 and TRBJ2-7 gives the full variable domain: NAGVMQNPRHLVRRRGQEARLRCSPMKGHSHVYWYRQLPEEGLKFMVYLQKENIIDESGMPKERFSAEFPKEGPSILRIQQVVRGDSAAYFCASSPGTSGITYEQYFGPGTRLTVT.

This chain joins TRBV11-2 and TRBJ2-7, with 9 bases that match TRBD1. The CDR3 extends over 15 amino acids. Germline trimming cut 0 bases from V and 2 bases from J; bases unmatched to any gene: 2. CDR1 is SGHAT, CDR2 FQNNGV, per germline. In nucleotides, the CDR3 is TGTGCCAGCAGCTTAGAGGGACAGGGTGCCTACGAGCAGTACTTC. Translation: CASSLEGQGAYEQYF.

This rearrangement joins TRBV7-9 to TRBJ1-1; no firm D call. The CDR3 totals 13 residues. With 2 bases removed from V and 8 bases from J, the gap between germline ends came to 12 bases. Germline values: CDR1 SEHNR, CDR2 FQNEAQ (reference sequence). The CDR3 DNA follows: TGTGCCAGCAGCTTAACAAGTTTAGGAGAAGCTTTCTTT. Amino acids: CASSLTSLGEAFF. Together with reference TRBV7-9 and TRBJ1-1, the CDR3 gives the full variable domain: DTGVSQNPRHKITKRGQNVTFRCDPISEHNRLYWYRQTLGQGPEFLTYFQNEAQLEKSRLLSDRFSAERPKGSFSTLEIQRTEQGDSAMYLCASSLTSLGEAFFGQGTRLTVV.

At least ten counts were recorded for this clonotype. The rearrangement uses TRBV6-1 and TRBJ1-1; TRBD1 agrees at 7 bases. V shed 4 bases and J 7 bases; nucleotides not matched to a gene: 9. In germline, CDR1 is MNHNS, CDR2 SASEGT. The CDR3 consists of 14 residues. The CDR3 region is CASSAETGLGEAFF. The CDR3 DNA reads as TGTGCCAGCAGTGCCGAGACAGGGTTGGGTGAAGCTTTCTTT.

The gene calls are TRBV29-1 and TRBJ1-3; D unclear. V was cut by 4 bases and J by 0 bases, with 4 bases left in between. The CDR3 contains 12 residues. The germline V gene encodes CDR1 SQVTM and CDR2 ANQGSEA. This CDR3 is CSVAGSGNTIYF. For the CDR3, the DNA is TGCAGCGTTGCCGGCTCTGGAAACACCATATATTTT.

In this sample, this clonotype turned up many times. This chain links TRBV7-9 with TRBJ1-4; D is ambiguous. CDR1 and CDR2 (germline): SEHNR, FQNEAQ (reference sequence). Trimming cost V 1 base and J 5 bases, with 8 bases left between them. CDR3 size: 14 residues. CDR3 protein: CASSLGTENEKLFF. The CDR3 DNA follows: TGTGCCAGCAGCTTAGGGACGGAGAATGAAAAACTGTTTTTT. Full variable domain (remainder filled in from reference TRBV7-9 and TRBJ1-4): DTGVSQNPRHKITKRGQNVTFRCDPISEHNRLYWYRQTLGQGPEFLTYFQNEAQLEKSRLLSDRFSAERPKGSFSTLEIQRTEQGDSAMYLCASSLGTENEKLFFGSGTQLSVL.

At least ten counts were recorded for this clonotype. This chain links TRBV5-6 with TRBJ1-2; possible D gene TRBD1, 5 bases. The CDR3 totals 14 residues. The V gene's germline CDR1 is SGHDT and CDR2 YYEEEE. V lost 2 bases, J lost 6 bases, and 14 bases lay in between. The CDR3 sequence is CASSLPGAGHGYTF. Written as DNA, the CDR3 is TGTGCCAGCAGCTTACCTGGGGCCGGGCATGGCTACACCTTC.

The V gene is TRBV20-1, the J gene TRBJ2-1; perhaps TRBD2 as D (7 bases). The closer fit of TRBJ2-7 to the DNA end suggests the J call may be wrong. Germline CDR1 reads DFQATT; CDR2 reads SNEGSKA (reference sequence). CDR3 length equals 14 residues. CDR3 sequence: CSLTRGGLNNEQYF. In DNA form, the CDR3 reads TGCAGTCTAACAAGGGGGGGGCTCAACAATGAGCAGTACTTC.